This TCR beta chain was documented in a study of CD8+ T cells in alopecia areata. The treatment: oral pan-JAK inhibitor, 5-10 mg twice daily. Individuals with alopecia areata gave both lesional scalp punch biopsies and peripheral blood for collection. It was from PBMCs that CD4+ and CD8+ T cells were sorted. Extracted from the samples, RNA was reverse transcribed into cDNA to serve as the sequencing template. Generated by immunoSEQ multiplex PCR, the TCRdb table keeps only in-frame clones and is missing some. The sample has about 74,000 clones, 29% seen once. The study's findings and limits: In scalp and blood, many expanded lesional clones persisted during tofacitinib. Lesional scalp displayed greater clonality than normal scalp, most notably in alopecia totalis/universalis.

This CDR3 has 15 residues. The germline V and J ends were trimmed by 6 bases and 4 bases, with 15 bases remaining between them. Germline V gene data show CDR1 as LGHNA and CDR2 as YSLEER. With respect to this clone: Its antigen is as yet unknown.

V and J are TRBV4-3 and TRBJ1-4; D may be TRBD1 (5 bases). This TCR derives from a human donor with alopecia areata. The sample consisted of CD8+ T cells sorted from blood, taken at week 4, from a patient treated with tofacitinib. The CDR3 is CASREGEKFNEKLFF. The CDR3 nucleotides read TGCGCCAGCAGGGAAGGGGAGAAGTTTAATGAAAAACTGTTTTTT.